These 16 T cell receptor beta chains share one sample of origin, sequenced in a study of cytomegalovirus exposure and HLA in healthy donors. Researchers ran the PCR with 60 Vbeta and 13 Jbeta primers. The assay was immunoSEQ multiplex PCR, and TCRdb's table has in-frame clones only and misses some. Among over 150,000 clones listed, 80% were seen once. Sequenced sample: PBMCs. These receptors originate from a man aged 30-40 years in good health and CMV-seronegative.

The sample holds one count of this clone. This chain joins TRBV28 and TRBJ2-1; the match to TRBD1 covers 8 bases. There are 12 residues in the CDR3. V was pared by 4 bases and J by 11 bases, with 4 bases of the junction left unmatched. CDR1 and CDR2 from the germline V gene are MDHEN and SYDVKM. CDR3 sequence (DNA): TGTGCCAGCAGTTATACAGGGGGGAAGCAGTTCTTC. Protein product: CASSYTGGKQFF.

This clone was seen a handful of times. This chain connects TRBV10-3 to TRBJ1-1; maybe TRBD1 (5 bases). The germline V and J ends were trimmed by 9 bases and 5 bases, with 16 bases remaining between them. CDR1 ENHRY and CDR2 SYGVKD come from the germline V gene. This CDR3 is 13 amino acids long. CDR3 protein: CAISRGVRTEAFF. CDR3 nucleotide sequence: TGTGCCATTTCTCGGGGGGTTAGGACTGAAGCTTTCTTT.

The gene calls are TRBV7-9 and TRBJ2-5; TRBD1 might be the D (5 bases). Judging by the DNA end, TRBJ2-7 fits better; the J call may be wrong. This CDR3 region has 14 residues. Germline V gene data show CDR1 as SEHNR and CDR2 as FQNEAQ (reference sequence). CDR3 loop: CASSQRGDFYEQYF. The CDR3 DNA sequence: TGTGCCAGCAGCCAAAGGGGTGATTTCTACGAGCAGTACTTC.

There are a few counts of this clone. V gene TRBV27 combines with J gene TRBJ1-1; D not resolved. The CDR3 extends over 16 amino acids. Germline V CDR1 and CDR2: MNHEY, SMNVEV (reference sequence). V lost 6 bases and J lost 2, with 19 bases in between. As DNA, the CDR3 is TGTGCCAGCAGATCGCTTTTGCGGGGAGTCAACACTGAAGCTTTCTTT. This sequence encodes CASRSLLRGVNTEAFF.

The J gene is TRBJ2-5, the V gene TRBV6-6; D gene unclear. Gene TRBJ2-7 matches the end of the DNA better, so the J call may be wrong. There are 11 residues in the CDR3. Germline assignment: CDR1 MNHNY and CDR2 SVGAGI (reference sequence). This chain's CDR3 is CASSPAYEQYF. CDR3 DNA: TGTGCCAGCAGTCCCGCTTACGAGCAGTACTTC.

The chain recombines TRBV29-1 with TRBJ1-1, with 7 bases lining up with TRBD1. The CDR3 covers 15 residues. Per the germline V gene, CDR1 is SQVTM and CDR2 is ANQGSEA. V trimming: 7 bases; J trimming: 4 bases; junction bases outside the gene matches: 15. The CDR3 DNA reads as TGCAGCGCTGCTGGGGGGCTACAGGGGCCCACTGAAGCTTTCTTT. It specifies CSAAGGLQGPTEAFF.

The chain's CDR3 is CASSFGGAGRTHYEQYF. The CDR3 bases are TGCGCCAGCAGCTTTGGGGGGGCGGGACGGACCCACTACGAGCAGTACTTC. The J gene is TRBJ2-7, the V gene TRBV5-1; D possibly corresponds to TRBD2 (7 bases). The germline V and J ends were trimmed by 2 bases and 3 bases, with 21 bases remaining between them. The CDR3 is made up of 17 amino acids. Germline V gene lookup returns CDR1 SGHRS and CDR2 YFSETQ. Full variable domain (outside the CDR3, taken from reference TRBV5-1 and TRBJ2-7): KAGVTQTPRYLIKTRGQQVTLSCSPISGHRSVSWYQQTPGQGLQFLFEYFSETQRNKGNFPGRFSGRQFSNSRSEMNVSTLELGDSALYLCASSFGGAGRTHYEQYFGPGTRLTVT.

The chain links TRBV6-6 to TRBJ2-5; tentatively, D is TRBD2 (5 bases). The CDR3 has 14 residues. Germline CDR1 and CDR2: MNHNY and SVGAGI (reference sequence). V was pared by 7 bases and J by 5 bases, with 17 bases between. For the CDR3, the DNA is TGTGCCAGCACTGGATCGGGCCCGGGGGAGACCCAGTACTTC. Protein sequence: CASTGSGPGETQYF.

This rearrangement joins TRBV7-9 to TRBJ2-1, with 7 bases aligning to TRBD2. The V gene end was trimmed by 5 bases and the J gene end by 9 bases; junction bases not matched to a gene: 16. The length of the CDR3 is 16 residues. Germline lookup yields CDR1 SEHNR and CDR2 FQNEAQ (reference sequence). Here the CDR3 reads CASSPAGWQGGPEQFF. The CDR3 DNA reads TGTGCCAGCAGCCCCGCCGGCTGGCAGGGAGGGCCTGAGCAGTTCTTC.

V gene TRBV15 combines with J gene TRBJ1-5; 9 bases align to TRBD1. The germline V gene has CDR1 LNHNV and CDR2 YYDKDF (reference sequence). With 5 bases clipped from V and 5 bases from J, the junction kept 4 bases outside the gene matches. This CDR3 contains 14 residues. The CDR3 sequence: CATSSQGAYQPQHF. The CDR3 bases are TGTGCCACCAGCTCACAGGGGGCATATCAGCCCCAGCATTTT.

CDR3 sequence reads: CASTRGGPYEQYF. DNA for the CDR3: TGTGCCAGCACCCGGGGGGGTCCGTACGAGCAGTACTTC. The chain carries TRBV7-9 and TRBJ2-7, with 8 nucleotides matching TRBD2. Germline-derived CDR1 and CDR2 are SEHNR and FQNEAQ (reference sequence). The ends lost 7 bases at V and 4 bases at J; junction bases unmatched: 6. The CDR3 loop spans 13 amino acids.

The rearrangement uses TRBV27 and TRBJ1-1; tentatively, D is TRBD1 (5 bases). CDR1 is MNHEY, CDR2 SMNVEV, per germline (reference sequence). CDR3 length: 15 residues. Trimming pared 4 bases from V and 8 bases from J, leaving 20 bases between. The CDR3 DNA follows: TGTGCCAGCAGTTCGGACATAAGGGGCCGGGCGGAAGCTTTCTTT. Translation gives CASSSDIRGRAEAFF.

The gene calls are TRBV5-4 and TRBJ1-2, with TRBD1 matching 7 bases. The length of the CDR3 is 13 residues. V shed 8 bases and J 5 bases; nucleotides not matched to a gene: 9. Per the germline V gene, CDR1 is SGHNT and CDR2 is YYREEE (reference sequence). The CDR3 DNA is TGTGCCAGTTCCCGGGACAGCTTTTATGGCTACACCTTC. Its protein is CASSRDSFYGYTF.

The chain uses TRBV7-2 and TRBJ2-2; 8 positions match TRBD1. The CDR3 covers 16 residues. Germline V gives CDR1 SGHTA, CDR2 FQGNSA. With V trimmed by 4 bases and J by 7 bases, 11 bases remained unmatched. CDR3 amino acids: CASSSIGRGLSGELFF. CDR3 sequence (DNA): TGTGCCAGCAGCTCAATCGGCAGGGGGCTGAGCGGGGAGCTGTTTTTT.

The V gene is TRBV29-1, the J gene TRBJ2-6, with 7 bases that match TRBD1. J gave up 0 bases and V 1 base, and 15 bases lay outside the gene matches. Germline CDR1 and CDR2: SQVTM and ANQGSEA. The CDR3 totals 20 residues. The CDR3 reads CSVEGRWDRAFGSGANVLTF. CDR3 bases: TGCAGCGTTGAAGGGAGATGGGACAGAGCTTTCGGCTCTGGGGCCAACGTCCTGACTTTC.

The gene calls are TRBV6-5 and TRBJ2-1; D is undetermined. CDR1 is MNHEY and CDR2 is SVGAGI in the germline V gene. V lost 8 bases, J lost 8 bases, and 13 bases lay in between. The CDR3 extends over 12 amino acids. This chain's CDR3 is CASGRLNDEQFF. The CDR3 DNA is TGTGCCAGCGGTCGCCTAAACGATGAGCAGTTCTTC.